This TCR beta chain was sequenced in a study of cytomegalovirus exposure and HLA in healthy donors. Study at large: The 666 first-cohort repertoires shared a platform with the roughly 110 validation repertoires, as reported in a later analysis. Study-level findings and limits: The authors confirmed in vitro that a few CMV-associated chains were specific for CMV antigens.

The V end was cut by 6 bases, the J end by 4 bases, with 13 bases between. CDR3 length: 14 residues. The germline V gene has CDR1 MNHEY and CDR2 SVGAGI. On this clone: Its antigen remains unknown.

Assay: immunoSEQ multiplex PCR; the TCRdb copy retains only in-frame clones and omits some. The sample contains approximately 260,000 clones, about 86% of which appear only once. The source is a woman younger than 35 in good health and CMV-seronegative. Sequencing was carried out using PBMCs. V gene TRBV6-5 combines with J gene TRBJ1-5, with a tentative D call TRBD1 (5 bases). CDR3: CASRIDSFNQPQHF. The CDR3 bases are TGTGCCAGCAGAATTGACAGTTTTAATCAGCCCCAGCATTTT.